These 5 T cell receptor beta chains share one sample of origin, sequenced in a study of tumor-infiltrating lymphocytes in primary liver carcinoma. A constant-region primer served to make TCR beta cDNA from about 500 ng total RNA. ARM-PCR was slightly modified, and three nested multiplex PCR rounds with it gave rise to the TCR beta libraries. Forward primers for TRBV1-TRBV30 and a C-beta reverse primer served the first two PCR rounds, at around 9 cycles each. TCRdb reprocessed the multiplex PCR reads via MiXCR and lists one record per CDR3 protein. This table has about 320,000 distinct CDR3 sequences, about three fifths appearing once. Extraction also yielded germline DNA, while blood RNA was obtained from unsorted whole blood. Sequencing was performed on peripheral blood. Receptor source: a woman aged 25 to 39 with primary liver carcinoma and hepatitis B virus infection.

The CDR3 sequence: CASSLDQTELAKNIQYF. In DNA, the CDR3 is TGTGCCAGCAGCTTAGACCAGACAGAGCTAGCCAAAAACATTCAGTACTTC. The genes are TRBV11-3 and TRBJ2-4; D perhaps matches TRBD1 (5 bases). The CDR3 runs to 17 residues. The germline V gene encodes CDR1 SGHNT and CDR2 YENEEA. Trimming left V 0 bases short and J 0 bases short, with 12 bases between.

This clonotype has a handful of counts. V usage is TRBV12-3 or TRBV12-4 and J usage is TRBJ2-1; no firm D call. The CDR3 loop spans 11 amino acids. Deletions cut 6 bases from V and 9 bases from J, with 9 bases between. DNA for the CDR3: TGTGCCAGCAGCTTTAGTAGTGAGCAGTTCTTC. It translates to CASSFSSEQFF.

Notes on this clonotype: Because it lacks the conserved phenylalanine or tryptophan at the end, this CDR3 is likely a read error. The chain employs TRBV11-2 and TRBJ2-1; either TRBD1 or TRBD2 may fit D (6 bases each). Per germline, CDR1 SGHAT and CDR2 FQNNGV. The CDR3 length is 18 residues. With 2 bases removed from V and 7 bases from J, the gap between germline ends came to 24 bases. The CDR3 region has the DNA TGTGCCAGCAGCTTATGTTCGCTGGGGGGCCCGGTGGGTAATGAGCAGTTCTCC. As protein: CASSLCSLGGPVGNEQFS.

For this clonotype: The junction departs from germline at one end; a sequencing error may be responsible. The J gene is TRBJ2-5, the V gene TRBV11-3; tentatively, D is TRBD2 (5 bases). The CDR3 totals 14 residues. Germline V gives CDR1 SGHNT, CDR2 YENEEA. The CDR3 DNA follows: TGTGCCAGCAGCCCGGGGTCTCCTGGTGATGAGCAGCTCTTC. The encoded protein is CASSPGSPGDEQLF. Drawing the rest from reference TRBV11-3 and TRBJ2-5, the complete variable domain is EAGVVQSPRYKIIEKKQPVAFWCNPISGHNTLYWYLQNLGQGPELLIRYENEEAVDDSQLPKDRFSAERLKGVDSTLKIQPAELGDSAVYLCASSPGSPGDEQLFGPGTRLLVL.

This chain connects TRBV6-5 to TRBJ1-2, with 7 bases aligning to TRBD1. V gave up 11 bases and J gave up 0 bases; unmatched junction bases: 18. The V gene's germline CDR1 is MNHEY and CDR2 SVGAGI. This CDR3 is built from 17 residues. The CDR3 reads CAAFPSSGTDTNYGYTF. The CDR3 nucleotides are TGTGCCGCGTTCCCCAGTAGCGGGACAGACACTAACTATGGCTACACCTTC.